This TCR beta chain was identified during a study of graft-versus-host responses after intestinal transplantation. The wider study: Multivisceral, liver-intestinal, or isolated intestinal transplants were received by the recipients. Anti-thymocyte globulin induction, then tacrolimus and steroids for approximately 3 years, went to all recipients. Findings of the study overall: Early post-transplant HvG declines showed an association with peak circulating GvH clone levels. Allografts of patients with graft-donor T cell macrochimerism showed high graft-versus-host to host-versus-graft clone ratios.

V lost 2 bases and J lost 4; bases outside the gene matches: 6. The CDR3 extends over 16 amino acids. Germline V CDR1 and CDR2: SGHVS, FQNEAQ. Remarks on this clone: Its antigen is unidentified.

Method: immunoSEQ multiplex PCR; TCRdb's copy keeps in-frame clones and lacks some. The sample holds just over 95,000 clones, more than 85% seen once. The sequence was collected from a human donor who received an intestinal transplant. The chain recombines TRBV7-8 with TRBJ2-7; 12 bases align to TRBD1. The specimen was unstimulated CD4+ T cells sorted from spleen or lymph node cells, collected before intestinal transplant. This chain's CDR3 is CASSLRWDRGLYEQYF. The CDR3 nucleotides read TGTGCCAGCAGCTTAAGATGGGACAGGGGGCTGTACGAGCAGTACTTC.